Included here is one T cell receptor (beta chain) sequence, with context. J lost 5 bases, V lost 0 bases, and 7 bases had no gene match. Germline V lookup: CDR1 SGHNT, CDR2 YYREEE (reference sequence). This CDR3 comprises 15 residues. The data originate from a study of T cell changes during pregnancy in multiple sclerosis. Some clones are missing from TCRdb's copy, which holds only in-frame ones; the method was immunoSEQ multiplex PCR. Among about 60,000 clones listed, 75% to 95% were seen once. The specimen was peripheral blood, collected before pregnancy. The J gene is TRBJ2-5, the V gene TRBV5-4; TRBD1 agrees at 7 bases. This receptor was identified in a female donor with multiple sclerosis, enrolled in a pregnancy study. The CDR3 is CASSLVKGAQETQYF. In DNA form, the CDR3 reads TGTGCCAGCAGCTTGGTAAAGGGGGCGCAGGAGACCCAGTACTTC.